The sequence of this TCR beta chain was determined in a study of cytomegalovirus exposure and HLA in healthy donors. Study observations and caveats: Later analysis reportedly placed an Asian-associated ancestry cluster below the roughly 700-donor mean in N-insertions. 150 to 200 TCR beta chains were listed as cytomegalovirus-associated.

Comments on this clone: Antigen unknown.

Primers: 60 Vbeta forward and 13 Jbeta reverse. This table comes from immunoSEQ multiplex PCR, and its TCRdb copy is limited to in-frame clones, with some not included. This sample carries roughly 150,000 clones, 85% of them seen once, and the ten largest clones take around 2.6%. J was trimmed by 7 bases and V by 4 bases; bases with no gene match: 6. Germline V gene sequence: CDR1 LGHNA, CDR2 YNFKEQ. The CDR3 is made up of 15 amino acids. The chain combines TRBV4-2 with TRBJ1-6; TRBD1 aligns across 8 bases. This receptor was obtained from a man between 25 and 39 years old in good health and CMV-seropositive. The specimen was PBMCs. The CDR3 bases are TGTGCCAGCAGCCTTTGGACAGGGCAAAATTCACCCCTCCACTTT. Encoded protein: CASSLWTGQNSPLHF.